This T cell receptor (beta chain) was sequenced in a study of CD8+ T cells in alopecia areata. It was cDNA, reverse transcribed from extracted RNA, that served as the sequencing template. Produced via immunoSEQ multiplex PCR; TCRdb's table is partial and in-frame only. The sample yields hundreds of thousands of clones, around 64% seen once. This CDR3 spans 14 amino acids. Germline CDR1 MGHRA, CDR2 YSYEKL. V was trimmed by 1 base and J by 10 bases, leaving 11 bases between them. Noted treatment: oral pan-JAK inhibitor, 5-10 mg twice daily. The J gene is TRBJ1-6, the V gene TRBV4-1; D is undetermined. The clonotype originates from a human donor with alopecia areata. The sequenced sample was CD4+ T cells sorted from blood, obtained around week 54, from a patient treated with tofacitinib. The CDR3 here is CASSQVHSRSPLHF. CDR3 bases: TGCGCCAGCAGCCAAGTACACAGTAGGTCACCCCTCCACTTT.